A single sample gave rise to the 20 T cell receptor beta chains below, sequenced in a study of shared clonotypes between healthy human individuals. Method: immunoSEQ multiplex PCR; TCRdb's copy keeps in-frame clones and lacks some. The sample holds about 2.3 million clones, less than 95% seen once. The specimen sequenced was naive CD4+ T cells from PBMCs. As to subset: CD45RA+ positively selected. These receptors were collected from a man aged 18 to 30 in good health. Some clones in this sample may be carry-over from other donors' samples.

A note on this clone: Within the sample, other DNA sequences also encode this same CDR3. CDR3 sequence reads: CASSPGRAYEQYF. CDR3 DNA sequence: TGCGCCAGCAGCCCCGGGCGAGCCTACGAGCAGTACTTC. The rearrangement links TRBV5-1 to TRBJ2-7; unclear D gene. The CDR3 covers 13 residues. Looked up from germline, CDR1 is SGHRS and CDR2 is YFSETQ. Trimming stripped 4 bases from V and 2 bases from J, with 10 bases between.

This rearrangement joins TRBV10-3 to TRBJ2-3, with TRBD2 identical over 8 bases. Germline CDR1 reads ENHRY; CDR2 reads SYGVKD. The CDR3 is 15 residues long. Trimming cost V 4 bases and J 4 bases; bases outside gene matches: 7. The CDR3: CAISASGSLADTQYF. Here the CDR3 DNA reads TGTGCCATCAGTGCGAGCGGGAGTCTCGCAGATACGCAGTATTTT.

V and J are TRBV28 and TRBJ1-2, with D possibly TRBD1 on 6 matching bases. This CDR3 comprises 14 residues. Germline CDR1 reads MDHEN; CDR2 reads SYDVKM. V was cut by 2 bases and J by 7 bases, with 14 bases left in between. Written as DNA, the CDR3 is TGTGCCAGCAGTTTAAGGGGGACTTCCTTTGGCTACACCTTC. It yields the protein CASSLRGTSFGYTF.

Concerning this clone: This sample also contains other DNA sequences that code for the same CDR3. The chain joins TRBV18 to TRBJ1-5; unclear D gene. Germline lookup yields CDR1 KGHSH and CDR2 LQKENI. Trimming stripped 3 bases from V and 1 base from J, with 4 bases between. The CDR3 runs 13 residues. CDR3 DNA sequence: TGTGCCAGCTCACCGGACAGCAATCAGCCCCAGCATTTT. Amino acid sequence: CASSPDSNQPQHF.

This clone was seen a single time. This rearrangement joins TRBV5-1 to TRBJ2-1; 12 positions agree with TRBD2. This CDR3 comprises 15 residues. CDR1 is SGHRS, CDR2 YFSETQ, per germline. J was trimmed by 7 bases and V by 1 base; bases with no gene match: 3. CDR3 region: CASSLLTSGRNEQFF. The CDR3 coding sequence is TGCGCCAGCAGCTTGCTAACTAGCGGGAGGAATGAGCAGTTCTTC.

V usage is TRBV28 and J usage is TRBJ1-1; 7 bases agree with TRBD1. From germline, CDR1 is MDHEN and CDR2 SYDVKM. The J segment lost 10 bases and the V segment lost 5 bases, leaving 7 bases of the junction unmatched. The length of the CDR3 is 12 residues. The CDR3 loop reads CASSATGARAFF. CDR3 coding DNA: TGTGCCAGCAGTGCTACAGGGGCTCGAGCTTTCTTT.

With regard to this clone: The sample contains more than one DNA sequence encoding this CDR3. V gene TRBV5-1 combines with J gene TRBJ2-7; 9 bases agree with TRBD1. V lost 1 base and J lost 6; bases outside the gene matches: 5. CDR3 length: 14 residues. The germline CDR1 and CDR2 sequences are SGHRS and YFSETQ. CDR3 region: CASSLLQGAGEQYF. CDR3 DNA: TGCGCCAGCAGCTTGTTACAGGGGGCGGGCGAGCAGTACTTC.

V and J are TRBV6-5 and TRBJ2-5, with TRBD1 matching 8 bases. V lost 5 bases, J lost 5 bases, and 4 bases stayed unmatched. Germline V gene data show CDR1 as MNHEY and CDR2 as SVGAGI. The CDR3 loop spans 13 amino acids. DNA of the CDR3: TGTGCCAGCAGTGGACAGGGTGGGGAGACCCAGTACTTC. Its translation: CASSGQGGETQYF.

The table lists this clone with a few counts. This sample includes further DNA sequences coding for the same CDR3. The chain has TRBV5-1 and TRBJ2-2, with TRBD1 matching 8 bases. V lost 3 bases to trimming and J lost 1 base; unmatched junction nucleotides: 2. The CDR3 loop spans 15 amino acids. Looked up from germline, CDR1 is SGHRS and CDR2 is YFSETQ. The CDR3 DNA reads TGCGCCAGCAGCTGGGGGACAGGGAACACCGGGGAGCTGTTTTTT. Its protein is CASSWGTGNTGELFF.

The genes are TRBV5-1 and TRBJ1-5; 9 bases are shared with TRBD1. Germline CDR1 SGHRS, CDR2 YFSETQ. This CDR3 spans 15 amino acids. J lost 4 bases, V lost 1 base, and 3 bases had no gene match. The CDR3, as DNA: TGCGCCAGCAGCTTGTCGACAGGGGGGAATCAGCCCCAGCATTTT. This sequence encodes CASSLSTGGNQPQHF.

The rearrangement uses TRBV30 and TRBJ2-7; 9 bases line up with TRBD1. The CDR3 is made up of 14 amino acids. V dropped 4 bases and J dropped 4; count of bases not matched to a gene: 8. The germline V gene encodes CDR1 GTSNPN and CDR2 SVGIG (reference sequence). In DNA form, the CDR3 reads TGTGCCTGGAACCGCGGGACAGGGCTTTACGAGCAGTACTTC. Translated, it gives CAWNRGTGLYEQYF.

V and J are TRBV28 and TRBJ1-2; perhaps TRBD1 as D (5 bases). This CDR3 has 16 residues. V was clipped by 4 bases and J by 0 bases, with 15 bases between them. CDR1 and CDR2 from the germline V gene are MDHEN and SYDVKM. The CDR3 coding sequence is TGTGCCAGCAGTTCTACCGGGACGCCCTCTAACTATGGCTACACCTTC. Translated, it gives CASSSTGTPSNYGYTF.

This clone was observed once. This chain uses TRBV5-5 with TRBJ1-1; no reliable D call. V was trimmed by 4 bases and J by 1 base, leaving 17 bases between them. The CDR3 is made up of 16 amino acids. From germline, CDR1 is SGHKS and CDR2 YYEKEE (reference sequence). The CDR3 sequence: CASSHLRRETNTEAFF. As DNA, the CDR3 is TGTGCCAGCAGCCACCTCCGTAGGGAGACGAACACTGAAGCTTTCTTT.

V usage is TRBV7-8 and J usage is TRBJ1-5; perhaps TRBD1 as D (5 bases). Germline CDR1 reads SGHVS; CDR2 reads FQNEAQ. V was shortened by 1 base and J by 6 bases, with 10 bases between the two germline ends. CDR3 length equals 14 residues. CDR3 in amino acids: CASSLGDPSQPQHF. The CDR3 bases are TGTGCCAGCAGCTTAGGGGACCCAAGTCAGCCCCAGCATTTT.

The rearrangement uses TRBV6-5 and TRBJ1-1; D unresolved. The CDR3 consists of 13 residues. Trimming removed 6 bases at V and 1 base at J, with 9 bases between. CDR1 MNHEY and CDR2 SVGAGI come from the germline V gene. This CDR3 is CASSPVTNTEAFF. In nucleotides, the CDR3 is TGTGCCAGCAGCCCTGTAACGAACACTGAAGCTTTCTTT.

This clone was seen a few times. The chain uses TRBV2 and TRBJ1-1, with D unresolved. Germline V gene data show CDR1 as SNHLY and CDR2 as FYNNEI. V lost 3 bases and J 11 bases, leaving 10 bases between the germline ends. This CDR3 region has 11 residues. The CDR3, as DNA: TGTGCCAGCAGTGACCGATTCCCGGCTTTCTTT. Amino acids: CASSDRFPAFF.

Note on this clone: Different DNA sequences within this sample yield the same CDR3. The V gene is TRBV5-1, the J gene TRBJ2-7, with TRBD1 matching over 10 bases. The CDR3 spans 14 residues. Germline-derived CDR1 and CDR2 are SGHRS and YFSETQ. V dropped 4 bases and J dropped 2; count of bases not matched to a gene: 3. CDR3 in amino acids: CASSTGTGAYEQYF. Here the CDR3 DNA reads TGCGCCAGCAGCACCGGGACAGGGGCCTACGAGCAGTACTTC.

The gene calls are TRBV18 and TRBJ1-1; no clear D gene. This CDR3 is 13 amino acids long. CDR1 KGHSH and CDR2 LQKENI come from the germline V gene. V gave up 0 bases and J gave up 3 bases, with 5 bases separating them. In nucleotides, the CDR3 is TGTGCCAGCTCACCACCGGCGGACACTGAAGCTTTCTTT. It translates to CASSPPADTEAFF.

The CDR3 DNA reads TGTGCCACCAGCAGAGCGGGACAGGGGGCCCACGAGACCCAGTACTTC. Amino acid sequence: CATSRAGQGAHETQYF. V gene TRBV15 combines with J gene TRBJ2-5; 12 bases align to TRBD1. Trimming at V came to 1 base and at J to 5 bases, leaving 5 bases not matched to a gene. This CDR3 spans 16 amino acids. Germline values: CDR1 LNHNV, CDR2 YYDKDF (reference sequence). The variable domain in full, with the rest retrieved from reference TRBV15 and TRBJ2-5, is DAMVIQNPRYQVTQFGKPVTLSCSQTLNHNVMYWYQQKSSQAPKLLFHYYDKDFNNEADTPDNFQSRRPNTSFCFLDIRSPGLGDTAMYLCATSRAGQGAHETQYFGPGTRLLVL.

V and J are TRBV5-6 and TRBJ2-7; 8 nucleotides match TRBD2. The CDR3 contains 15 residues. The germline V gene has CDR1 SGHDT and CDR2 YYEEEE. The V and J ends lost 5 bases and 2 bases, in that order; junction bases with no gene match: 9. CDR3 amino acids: CASSRTGGFPYEQYF. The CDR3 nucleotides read TGTGCCAGCAGTCGAACGGGGGGGTTCCCCTACGAGCAGTACTTC.